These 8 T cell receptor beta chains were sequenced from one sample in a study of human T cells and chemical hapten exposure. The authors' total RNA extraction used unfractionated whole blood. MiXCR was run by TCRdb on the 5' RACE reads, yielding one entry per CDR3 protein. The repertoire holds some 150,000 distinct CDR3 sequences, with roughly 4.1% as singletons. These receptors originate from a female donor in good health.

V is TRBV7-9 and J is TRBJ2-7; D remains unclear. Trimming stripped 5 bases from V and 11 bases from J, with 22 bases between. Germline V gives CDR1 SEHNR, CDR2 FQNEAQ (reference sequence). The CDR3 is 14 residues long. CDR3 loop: CASSPTNQNPRKYF. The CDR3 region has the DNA TGTGCCAGCAGCCCGACAAACCAAAACCCCAGGAAGTACTTC.

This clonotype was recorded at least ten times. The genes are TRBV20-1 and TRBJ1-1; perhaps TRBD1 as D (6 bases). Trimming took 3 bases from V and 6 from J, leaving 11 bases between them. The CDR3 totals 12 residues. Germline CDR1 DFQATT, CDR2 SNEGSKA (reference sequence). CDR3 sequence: CSASGQHPEAFF. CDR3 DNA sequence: TGCAGTGCTAGTGGACAGCACCCTGAAGCTTTCTTT.

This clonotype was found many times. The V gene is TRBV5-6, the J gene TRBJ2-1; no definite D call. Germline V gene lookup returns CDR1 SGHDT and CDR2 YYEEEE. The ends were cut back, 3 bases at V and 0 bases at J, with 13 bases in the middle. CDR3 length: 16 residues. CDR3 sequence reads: CASSSSPTTSYNEQFF. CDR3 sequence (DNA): TGTGCCAGCAGCTCTTCGCCTACCACCTCCTACAATGAGCAGTTCTTC.

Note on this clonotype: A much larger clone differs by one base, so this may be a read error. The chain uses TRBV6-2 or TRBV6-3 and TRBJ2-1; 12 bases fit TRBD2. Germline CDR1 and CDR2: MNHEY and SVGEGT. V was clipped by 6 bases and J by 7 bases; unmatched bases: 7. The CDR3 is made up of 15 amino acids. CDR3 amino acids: CASSPTSGGGNEQFF. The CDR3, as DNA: TGTGCCAGCAGCCCGACTAGCGGGGGAGGTAATGAGCAGTTCTTC.

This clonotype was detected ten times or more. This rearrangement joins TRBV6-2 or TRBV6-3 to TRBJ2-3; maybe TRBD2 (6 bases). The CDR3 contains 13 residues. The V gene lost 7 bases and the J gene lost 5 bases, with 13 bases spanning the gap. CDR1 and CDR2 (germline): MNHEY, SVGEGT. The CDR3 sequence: CASTPIGGDTQYF. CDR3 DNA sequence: TGTGCCAGCACCCCGATCGGGGGAGATACGCAGTATTTT.

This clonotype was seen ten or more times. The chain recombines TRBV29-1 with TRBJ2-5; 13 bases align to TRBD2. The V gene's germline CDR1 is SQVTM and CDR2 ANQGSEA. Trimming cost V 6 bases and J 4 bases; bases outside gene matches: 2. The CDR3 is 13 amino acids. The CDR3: CSVGLAGVETQYF. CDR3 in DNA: TGCAGCGTCGGACTAGCGGGGGTAGAGACCCAGTACTTC.

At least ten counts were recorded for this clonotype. The CDR3 loop is CSAREGTWGEAFF. The CDR3 nucleotides read TGCAGTGCTAGAGAGGGGACTTGGGGTGAAGCTTTCTTT. The chain employs TRBV20-1 and TRBJ1-1, with D possibly being TRBD1 (5 bases). From germline, CDR1 is DFQATT and CDR2 SNEGSKA (reference sequence). The CDR3 is made up of 13 amino acids. V was trimmed by 0 bases and J by 7 bases, leaving 12 bases between them.

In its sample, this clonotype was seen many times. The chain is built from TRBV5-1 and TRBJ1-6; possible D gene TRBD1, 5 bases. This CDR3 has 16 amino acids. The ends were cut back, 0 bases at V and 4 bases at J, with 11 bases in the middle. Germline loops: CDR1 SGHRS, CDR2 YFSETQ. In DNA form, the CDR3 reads TGCGCCAGCAGCTTGGCCGGGACGTATTATAATTCACCCCTCCACTTT. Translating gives CASSLAGTYYNSPLHF.